Sequencing of this T cell receptor (beta chain) was carried out in a study of shared clonotypes between healthy human individuals. About the research overall: Plates per donor: three CD4 naive, three CD4 memory, two CD8 naive, one CD8 memory. Study observations and caveats: Non-shared clonotypes showed lower generation probabilities than clonotypes common to all four donors.

The table came from immunoSEQ multiplex PCR; TCRdb's copy has only in-frame clones and leaves some out. This sample has a few million clones, with about 94% found just once. V was trimmed by 6 bases and J by 3 bases, leaving 9 bases between them. CDR3 size: 12 residues. Germline CDR1 and CDR2: MDHEN and SYDVKM. About this clone: Its specificity is not known.

The origin of this receptor is a man aged 18 to 30 in good health. Sequencing input: naive CD4+ T cells sorted from blood. Subset noted: CD45RA+ positively selected. The chain carries TRBV28 and TRBJ2-7, with D hard to call. The CDR3 sequence: CASRANNYEQYF. The CDR3 DNA reads as TGTGCCAGCAGAGCTAACAACTACGAGCAGTACTTC.